Included here is one T cell receptor (beta chain) sequence, with context. This entry belongs to a study of blood T cell repertoires in COVID-19. Study background: COVID-19 samples, acute and convalescent, were from the United States, Italy and Spain.

The method was immunoSEQ multiplex PCR; TCRdb's version includes in-frame clones alone and lacks a portion of them. This table has under 35,000 clones, 88% appearing once. J lost 3 bases, V lost 7 bases, and 20 bases had no gene match. Germline CDR1 and CDR2: MDHEN and SYDVKM. The CDR3 sequence is 18 residues long. The V call is TRBV28, the J call TRBJ1-1, with 7 bases that match TRBD1. The sample was peripheral blood. This clonotype was sampled from a woman in her forties or fifties with active COVID-19. The DNA of the CDR3 is TGTGCCAGCACGGCCTTCCGGGACAGCCTAAGGGGGGACACTGAAGCTTTCTTT. Its protein product is CASTAFRDSLRGDTEAFF.